This T cell receptor (beta chain) stems from a study of blood T cell repertoires in COVID-19. CDR3 length: 16 amino acids. CDR1 is SNHLY and CDR2 is FYNNEI in the germline V gene. The ends lost 8 bases at V and 1 base at J; junction bases unmatched: 10. Clones were sequenced by immunoSEQ multiplex PCR, and TCRdb holds only the in-frame ones, with some missing. Here the sample spans 120,000 to 150,000 clones, 70% to 80% being singletons. Source material: peripheral blood. This TCR came from a man aged 60-69 years with acute or convalescent COVID-19. The chain couples TRBV2 to TRBJ2-1, with 8 bases lining up with TRBD2. The CDR3 DNA follows: TGTGCCAGCGGGGTCCTGAGCGGGAGTTCCTACAATGAGCAGTTCTTC. This encodes CASGVLSGSSYNEQFF.